The entry below gives a single T cell receptor beta chain sequence along with its context. Measured with immunoSEQ multiplex PCR; TCRdb has only the in-frame clones, and not every one. Here the sample spans about 660,000 clones, under 80% being singletons. Germline V gene sequence: CDR1 LNHDA, CDR2 SQIVND (reference sequence). Trimming left V 5 bases short and J 0 bases short, with 10 bases between. The CDR3 loop spans 14 amino acids. This specimen belongs to a study of shared clonotypes between healthy human individuals. On the study more broadly: Three men and a couple of women, aged 18 to 49, were donors.

The source of this sequence is a young woman in good health. The chain combines TRBV19 with TRBJ1-2, with unresolved D. Material for sequencing was memory CD4+ T cells sorted from blood. The subset denotes: CD45RA-negative fraction. The CDR3 loop reads CASSLQPTNYGYTF. For the CDR3, the DNA is TGTGCCAGTAGTTTACAGCCTACTAACTATGGCTACACCTTC.